These 32 T cell receptor beta chains came from one sample sequenced in a study of blood T cell repertoires in COVID-19. Some clones are missing from TCRdb's copy, which holds only in-frame ones; the method was immunoSEQ multiplex PCR. This table holds about 140,000 clones, approximately 87% found once. Input material: peripheral blood. The receptors were gathered from a woman aged 50 to 60 with active or convalescent COVID-19.

This clone was detected once. This chain links TRBV7-2 with TRBJ1-5, with TRBD1 matching over 9 bases. CDR3 length equals 16 residues. The V and J ends lost 3 bases and 5 bases, in that order; junction bases with no gene match: 8. Germline CDR1 and CDR2: SGHTA and FQGNSA. CDR3 sequence: CASSFGTGKVDQPQHF. Written as DNA, the CDR3 is TGTGCCAGCAGCTTCGGGACAGGGAAGGTTGATCAGCCCCAGCATTTT. Looking up the rest from reference TRBV7-2 and TRBJ1-5 gives the full variable domain: GAGVSQSPSNKVTEKGKDVELRCDPISGHTALYWYRQSLGQGLEFLIYFQGNSAPDKSGLPSDRFSAERTGGSVSTLTIQRTQQEDSAVYLCASSFGTGKVDQPQHFGDGTRLSIL.

The chain links TRBV11-3 to TRBJ2-3, with D hard to call. This CDR3 is built from 12 residues. Germline lookup yields CDR1 SGHNT and CDR2 YENEEA. V was trimmed by 2 bases and J by 6 bases, leaving 6 bases between them. For the CDR3, the DNA is TGTGCCAGCAGCTTACGCGATGATACGCAGTATTTT. This gives the protein CASSLRDDTQYF. The entire variable domain, with the rest obtained from reference TRBV11-3 and TRBJ2-3, is as follows: EAGVVQSPRYKIIEKKQPVAFWCNPISGHNTLYWYLQNLGQGPELLIRYENEEAVDDSQLPKDRFSAERLKGVDSTLKIQPAELGDSAVYLCASSLRDDTQYFGPGTRLTVL.

The chain has TRBV29-1 and TRBJ2-7; 8 bases fit TRBD1. Trimming took 7 bases from V and 1 from J; bases not matched to a gene: 9. Germline V gene sequence: CDR1 SQVTM, CDR2 ANQGSEA. CDR3 length: 14 residues. Here the CDR3 DNA reads TGCAGCGCACGGACAGGGACGGGGTCCTACGAGCAGTACTTC. This translates into CSARTGTGSYEQYF.

The rearrangement joins TRBV4-1 to TRBJ1-2; 9 nucleotides agree with TRBD1. In germline, CDR1 is MGHRA, CDR2 YSYEKL. This CDR3 contains 15 residues. V lost 4 bases, J lost 7 bases, and 10 bases stayed unmatched. The CDR3 is CASSPSETGGGGYTF. DNA for the CDR3: TGCGCCAGCAGCCCCAGCGAGACAGGGGGAGGTGGCTACACCTTC.

This clone was seen only once. The rearrangement joins TRBV5-5 to TRBJ2-3; weak D call: TRBD1 (6 bases). CDR3 size: 14 residues. Germline V gene data show CDR1 as SGHKS and CDR2 as YYEKEE (reference sequence). V was pared by 6 bases and J by 0 bases, with 11 bases between. The CDR3 region has the DNA TGTGCCAGCACCCAGGGGCGAAGCACAGATACGCAGTATTTT. Translating gives CASTQGRSTDTQYF.

The gene calls are TRBV11-3 and TRBJ1-1; D not certain. In germline, CDR1 is SGHNT, CDR2 YENEEA. The CDR3 loop spans 12 amino acids. V shed 0 bases and J shed 10 bases, with 9 bases lying between them. CDR3 nucleotides: TGTGCCAGCAGCTTAGATACCGGTAGAGCTTTCTTT. This codes for CASSLDTGRAFF.

The chain has TRBV9 and TRBJ2-1; D remains ambiguous. The CDR3 runs to 14 residues. Per the germline V gene, CDR1 is SGDLS and CDR2 is YYNGEE. Trimming left V 2 bases short and J 7 bases short, with 13 bases between. The CDR3 spells CASSVGSSGNEQFF. The CDR3 bases are TGTGCCAGCAGCGTCGGCAGTTCGGGTAATGAGCAGTTCTTC.

The V call is TRBV3-1 (or the pseudogene TRBV3-2), the J call TRBJ2-3; D is ambiguous. Trimming shortened V by 0 bases and J by 0 bases, and 4 bases separated the two germline ends. The germline V gene has CDR1 LGHDT and CDR2 YNNKEL (reference sequence). This CDR3 is built from 14 residues. CDR3 residues: CASSQDTSTDTQYF. In DNA, the CDR3 is TGTGCCAGCAGCCAAGATACTAGCACAGATACGCAGTATTTT.

The sample holds one count of this clone. This chain joins TRBV19 and TRBJ2-7; no firm D call. The CDR3 has 13 residues. V lost 0 bases, J lost 2 bases, and 5 bases lay in between. Germline assignment: CDR1 LNHDA and CDR2 SQIVND (reference sequence). The CDR3 sequence is CASSIDRTYEQYF. The CDR3 DNA reads TGTGCCAGTAGTATAGACAGAACCTACGAGCAGTACTTC. Combining the CDR3 with reference TRBV19 and TRBJ2-7 gives the whole variable domain DGGITQSPKYLFRKEGQNVTLSCEQNLNHDAMYWYRQDPGQGLRLIYYSQIVNDFQKGDIAEGYSVSREKKESFPLTVTSAQKNPTAFYLCASSIDRTYEQYFGPGTRLTVT.

The gene calls are TRBV10-3 and TRBJ2-6; 7 bases are a match to TRBD1. Germline values: CDR1 ENHRY, CDR2 SYGVKD. V gave up 0 bases and J gave up 2 bases; unmatched junction bases: 1. This CDR3 has 16 residues. The CDR3 spells CAISESTGAGANVLTF. CDR3 nucleotide sequence: TGTGCCATCAGTGAGTCTACAGGGGCTGGGGCCAACGTCCTGACTTTC.

A word on this clone: One junction end disagrees with the germline gene, perhaps due to a read error. The identical CDR3 is also encoded by other nucleotide sequences in the sample. The chain carries TRBV27 and TRBJ1-2; maybe TRBD1 (6 bases). This CDR3 spans 14 amino acids. CDR1 and CDR2 (germline): MNHEY, SMNVEV (reference sequence). CDR3 DNA sequence: TGTGCCAGCAGTCTATCGTCCAGGGGCTATGGCTACACCTTC. Its protein is CASSLSSRGYGYTF.

Regarding this clone: Within the sample, other DNA sequences also encode this same CDR3. V usage is TRBV5-1 and J usage is TRBJ2-2; no definite D call. V was shortened by 0 bases and J by 1 base, with 4 bases between the two germline ends. The CDR3 extends over 14 amino acids. Germline CDR1 reads SGHRS; CDR2 reads YFSETQ. The CDR3 DNA reads as TGCGCCAGCAGCTTGGCAGGGAACACCGGGGAGCTGTTTTTT. Protein sequence: CASSLAGNTGELFF.

The chain links TRBV3-1 (or the pseudogene TRBV3-2) to TRBJ1-5; 8 bases agree with TRBD1. CDR1 is LGHDT, CDR2 YNNKEL, per germline (reference sequence). CDR3 length equals 15 residues. With 1 base clipped from V and 5 bases from J, the junction kept 4 bases outside the gene matches. CDR3 nucleotides: TGTGCCAGCAGCCAAGGGACAGGGCGACATCAGCCCCAGCATTTT. It encodes CASSQGTGRHQPQHF.

CDR3 coding DNA: TGTGCCAGCAGCGACAGCGGGACTTCCGCCAATGAGCAGTTCTTC. It codes for CASSDSGTSANEQFF. The chain recombines TRBV3-1 (or the pseudogene TRBV3-2) with TRBJ2-1, with TRBD2 matching over 7 bases. Germline V gives CDR1 LGHDT, CDR2 YNNKEL (reference sequence). V shed 5 bases and J 6 bases; nucleotides not matched to a gene: 10. The CDR3 is 15 amino acids.

J is TRBJ1-2 and V is TRBV27; 10 bases are a match to TRBD1. V was pared by 5 bases and J by 2 bases, with 8 bases of the junction left unmatched. This CDR3 comprises 16 residues. Germline loops: CDR1 MNHEY, CDR2 SMNVEV (reference sequence). The CDR3 reads CASSETGTGENYGYTF. The CDR3 DNA sequence: TGTGCCAGCAGTGAGACCGGGACAGGGGAAAACTATGGCTACACCTTC.

This clone was seen only a few times. The chain combines TRBV5-5 with TRBJ2-7, with D tentatively TRBD2 (6 bases). The CDR3 runs 16 residues. V lost 3 bases to trimming and J lost 0 bases, with 16 bases between them. Germline-derived CDR1 and CDR2 are SGHKS and YYEKEE (reference sequence). DNA for the CDR3: TGTGCCAGCAGCTGGGGCGGCGGGAAGATCTCCTACGAGCAGTACTTC. Its translation is CASSWGGGKISYEQYF.

This chain uses TRBV6-5 with TRBJ2-7; maybe TRBD2 (6 bases). Germline V gene lookup returns CDR1 MNHEY and CDR2 SVGAGI. The ends were cut back, 0 bases at V and 1 base at J, with 10 bases in the middle. The CDR3 is made up of 15 amino acids. The CDR3 DNA follows: TGTGCCAGCAGTTACTCTCGCGGGACGTCCTACGAGCAGTACTTC. Amino acid sequence: CASSYSRGTSYEQYF.

The gene calls are TRBV28 and TRBJ1-2, with D maybe TRBD1 (5 bases). V lost 3 bases and J 3 bases, leaving 8 bases between the germline ends. The CDR3 covers 13 residues. Germline lookup yields CDR1 MDHEN and CDR2 SYDVKM. The CDR3 spells CASSFDSHYGYTF. The CDR3, as DNA: TGTGCCAGCAGTTTCGACAGCCACTATGGCTACACCTTC.

This chain joins TRBV27 and TRBJ1-5; TRBD1 might be the D (5 bases). CDR1 is MNHEY and CDR2 is SMNVEV in the germline V gene (reference sequence). V lost 6 bases to trimming and J lost 5 bases, with 14 bases between them. CDR3 length equals 14 residues. Here the CDR3 DNA reads TGTGCCAGCAGCGCTACAAAGGGGTATCAGCCCCAGCATTTT. Residues: CASSATKGYQPQHF.

The chain couples TRBV19 to TRBJ1-5, with TRBD1 matching 7 bases. The CDR3 is 15 amino acids. The junction had 10 bases not matched to a gene; V was cut back by 6 bases and J by 5 bases. CDR1 and CDR2 (germline): LNHDA, SQIVND (reference sequence). The CDR3 sequence is CASRNRGSGDQPQHF. CDR3 DNA sequence: TGTGCCAGTAGAAACAGGGGCTCAGGCGATCAGCCCCAGCATTTT.

The chain is built from TRBV2 and TRBJ1-1; 9 nucleotides line up with TRBD1. Germline V gene lookup returns CDR1 SNHLY and CDR2 FYNNEI. Trimming cost V 2 bases and J 12 bases; bases outside gene matches: 7. The CDR3 has 13 residues. In DNA, the CDR3 is TGTGCCAGCAGTGAATATGGGACAGGGTCGTCTTTCTTT. Translated: CASSEYGTGSSFF.

The gene calls are TRBV7-9 and TRBJ1-6; D gene unclear. The V gene's germline CDR1 is SEHNR and CDR2 FQNEAQ (reference sequence). The CDR3 sequence is 14 residues long. Trimming took off 2 bases at V and 5 bases at J, with 7 bases between the two ends. The CDR3 nucleotides are TGTGCCAGCAGCTTAATCGGGGATAATTCACCCCTCCACTTT. Translated, it gives CASSLIGDNSPLHF. The full variable domain, in which reference TRBV7-9 and TRBJ1-6 provide the parts outside the CDR3, is DTGVSQNPRHKITKRGQNVTFRCDPISEHNRLYWYRQTLGQGPEFLTYFQNEAQLEKSRLLSDRFSAERPKGSFSTLEIQRTEQGDSAMYLCASSLIGDNSPLHFGNGTRLTVT.

The V call is TRBV6-5, the J call TRBJ2-7; no reliable D call. The CDR3 is made up of 13 amino acids. Trimming left V 0 bases short and J 6 bases short, with 9 bases between. CDR1 and CDR2 from the germline V gene are MNHEY and SVGAGI. CDR3 nucleotides: TGTGCCAGCAGTTACTCAACCTCTAGCGAGCAGTACTTC. Its protein product is CASSYSTSSEQYF.

The chain carries TRBV24-1 and TRBJ2-7, with 7 bases that match TRBD1. V was pared by 12 bases and J by 3 bases, with 7 bases of the junction left unmatched. The CDR3 is 12 residues long. Germline-derived CDR1 and CDR2 are KGHDR and SFDVKD. The CDR3 nucleotides are TGTGCCGGAACGGGACAGCTCTACGAGCAGTACTTC. This encodes CAGTGQLYEQYF.

The chain combines TRBV15 with TRBJ1-3, with unresolved D. The length of the CDR3 is 14 residues. V lost 3 bases to trimming and J lost 1 base, with 7 bases between them. Germline V gene data show CDR1 as LNHNV and CDR2 as YYDKDF (reference sequence). CDR3 nucleotide sequence: TGTGCCACCAGCAGTGGAGGTTCTGGAAACACCATATATTTT. As protein: CATSSGGSGNTIYF.

The chain is built from TRBV3-1 (or the pseudogene TRBV3-2) and TRBJ2-3; 10 nucleotides agree with TRBD1. This CDR3 is 15 amino acids long. CDR1 and CDR2 (germline): LGHDT, YNNKEL (reference sequence). V lost 4 bases and J lost 5; bases outside the gene matches: 6. The DNA for the CDR3 is TGTGCCAGCAGCCCCCGGGACAGGGGAATAGATACGCAGTATTTT. As protein: CASSPRDRGIDTQYF.

V is TRBV30 and J is TRBJ1-1; D remains unclear. V was clipped by 0 bases and J by 5 bases, with 10 bases between them. Germline V CDR1 and CDR2: GTSNPN, SVGIG (reference sequence). CDR3 length equals 13 residues. Here the CDR3 reads CAWSVNAGTEAFF. Written as DNA, the CDR3 is TGTGCCTGGAGTGTAAACGCGGGGACTGAAGCTTTCTTT.

The V and J genes are TRBV4-3 and TRBJ2-7; TRBD2 agrees at 15 bases. Germline lookup yields CDR1 LGHNA and CDR2 YSLEER. V lost 0 bases and J lost 1; bases outside the gene matches: 4. This CDR3 is 18 amino acids long. The CDR3 DNA reads TGCGCCAGCAGCCAAGAATGGGGACTAGCGGGAGGATCCTACGAGCAGTACTTC. This gives the protein CASSQEWGLAGGSYEQYF.

The genes are TRBV28 and TRBJ1-2, with 7 bases identical to TRBD1. This CDR3 is built from 11 residues. Germline CDR1 is MDHEN and CDR2 is SYDVKM. V dropped 5 bases and J dropped 8; count of bases not matched to a gene: 2. Here the CDR3 DNA reads TGTGCCAGCAGTCACAGGGGAGGCTACACCTTC. It codes for CASSHRGGYTF.

The genes are TRBV29-1 and TRBJ2-1, with TRBD2 matching over 9 bases. CDR1 is SQVTM, CDR2 ANQGSEA, per germline. This CDR3 is built from 16 residues. The V segment lost 7 bases and the J segment 2 bases; nucleotides outside the gene matches: 12. The CDR3 here is CSALGVAGVAYNEQFF. CDR3 in DNA: TGCAGCGCGTTGGGGGTAGCGGGAGTGGCCTACAATGAGCAGTTCTTC.

This clone was recorded a few times. V is TRBV19 and J is TRBJ2-2; tentatively, D is TRBD1 (5 bases). CDR3 length equals 17 residues. Germline V gives CDR1 LNHDA, CDR2 SQIVND (reference sequence). Trimming left V 5 bases short and J 3 bases short, with 19 bases between. Here the CDR3 DNA reads TGTGCCAGTAGTGAGACCAGGGTAAGGGTCGACACCGGGGAGCTGTTTTTT. Translation gives CASSETRVRVDTGELFF.

The chain recombines TRBV7-9 with TRBJ2-1; 9 bases are shared with TRBD1. V lost 3 bases and J lost 4; bases outside the gene matches: 10. Germline CDR1 reads SEHNR; CDR2 reads FQNEAQ (reference sequence). The CDR3 contains 17 residues. CDR3 region: CASSFPLRQGVYNEQFF. CDR3 DNA: TGTGCCAGCAGCTTTCCCCTACGACAGGGGGTATACAATGAGCAGTTCTTC.